This passage covers 26 T cell receptor beta chains from one sample sequenced in a study of OX40 agonist ivuxolimab in advanced cancers. Library preparation employed the immunoSEQ multiplex PCR assay. The table was pulled from immuneACCESS by TCRdb, which kept in-frame rearrangements only. Such tables lose some clones; where checked, under half of the loss comes from unresolved V genes, and the rest has no known cause. The sample data list more than 9,000 clones, and approximately 70% of these were observed just once. About an eighth of the sample belongs to the ten largest clones. Sample: CD4+ or CD8+ T cells sorted from blood, taken in a trial of the OX40 agonist ivuxolimab. The source is an adult with an advanced solid tumor such as melanoma, head and neck, liver or kidney cancer.

The chain joins TRBV5-4 to TRBJ2-7; D may be TRBD2 (6 bases). CDR1 and CDR2 (germline): SGHNT, YYREEE (reference sequence). The CDR3 has 12 residues. Trimming pared 3 bases from V and 7 bases from J, leaving 11 bases between. In nucleotides, the CDR3 is TGTGCCAGCAGCTGGCCCGGGACTGAGCAGTACTTC. Amino acid sequence: CASSWPGTEQYF.

The chain couples TRBV29-1 to TRBJ1-1; D is unresolved. The CDR3 is 10 amino acids. V was trimmed by 7 bases and J by 1 base, leaving 4 bases between them. Per the germline V gene, CDR1 is SQVTM and CDR2 is ANQGSEA. The CDR3 region has the DNA TGCAGCGGGAGGAACACTGAAGCTTTCTTT. Amino acid sequence: CSGRNTEAFF.

J is TRBJ1-1 and V is TRBV29-1, with 12 positions matching TRBD1. The CDR3 has 16 residues. The V and J ends lost 5 bases and 7 bases, in that order; junction bases with no gene match: 14. The V gene's germline CDR1 is SQVTM and CDR2 ANQGSEA. CDR3 amino acids: CSVSGTGGAPGIEAFF. CDR3 in DNA: TGCAGCGTTTCCGGGACAGGGGGCGCCCCGGGGATTGAAGCTTTCTTT.

This clone is a singleton in its sample. V gene TRBV19 combines with J gene TRBJ2-1, with 7 bases identical to TRBD2. The junction had 4 bases not matched to a gene; V was cut back by 6 bases and J by 2 bases. This CDR3 has 14 amino acids. Germline CDR1 reads LNHDA; CDR2 reads SQIVND (reference sequence). The CDR3 DNA sequence: TGTGCCAGTAGCCCGGCGGGGGCCTACAATGAGCAGTTCTTC. Protein: CASSPAGAYNEQFF.

The chain joins TRBV7-2 to TRBJ2-7; 8 positions match TRBD1. Losses at the gene ends were 3 bases for V and 2 bases for J; bases not matched to a gene: 9. The CDR3 has 16 amino acids. Germline V gives CDR1 SGHTA, CDR2 FQGNSA. CDR3 residues: CASSLTGVPSPYEQYF. Written as DNA, the CDR3 is TGTGCCAGCAGCTTGACAGGGGTTCCCTCCCCCTACGAGCAGTACTTC.

Written as DNA, the CDR3 is TGTGCCAGCAGTGAATCTATAAAGGACGGGAATGAAAAACTGTTTTTT. It yields the protein CASSESIKDGNEKLFF. This sequence joins TRBV25-1 and TRBJ1-4; D is uncertain. V was pared by 1 base and J by 5 bases, with 14 bases between. The CDR3 has 16 residues. Germline-derived CDR1 and CDR2 are MGHDK and SYGVNS.

The chain couples TRBV7-8 to TRBJ2-1; 9 bases line up with TRBD2. The V gene's germline CDR1 is SGHVS and CDR2 FQNEAQ. The CDR3 spans 15 residues. V shed 2 bases and J 3 bases; nucleotides not matched to a gene: 2. The CDR3 nucleotides are TGTGCCAGCAGCTTATCTAGCGGGGACTACAATGAGCAGTTCTTC. It translates to CASSLSSGDYNEQFF. Based on the CDR3 plus reference TRBV7-8 and TRBJ2-1, the full variable domain is GAGVSQSPRYKVAKRGQDVALRCDPISGHVSLFWYQQALGQGPEFLTYFQNEAQLDKSGLPSDRFFAERPEGSVSTLKIQRTQQEDSAVYLCASSLSSGDYNEQFFGPGTRLTVL.

In its sample, this clone was seen a few times. The chain has TRBV19 and TRBJ2-7, with TRBD2 matching 8 bases. Trimming at V came to 2 bases and at J to 4 bases, leaving 10 bases not matched to a gene. This CDR3 has 16 amino acids. From germline, CDR1 is LNHDA and CDR2 SQIVND (reference sequence). The CDR3 region is CASSIKSGRASYEQYF. In nucleotides, the CDR3 is TGTGCCAGTAGTATAAAATCCGGGAGGGCCTCGTACGAGCAGTACTTC.

The chain employs TRBV19 and TRBJ2-5; D gene ambiguous. Trimming left V 6 bases short and J 1 base short, with 9 bases between. The CDR3 is 13 residues long. The germline gives CDR1 LNHDA, CDR2 SQIVND (reference sequence). Here the CDR3 reads CASRGSGQETQYF. The CDR3 DNA reads as TGTGCCAGTAGGGGGTCTGGCCAAGAGACCCAGTACTTC.

The chain has TRBV28 and TRBJ1-5, with D possibly TRBD1 on 5 matching bases. The germline CDR1 and CDR2 sequences are MDHEN and SYDVKM. V lost 5 bases and J 4 bases, leaving 9 bases between the germline ends. The length of the CDR3 is 13 residues. CDR3 loop: CASSLQVNQPQHF. The DNA for the CDR3 is TGTGCCAGCAGTCTACAGGTTAATCAGCCCCAGCATTTT.

V is TRBV15 and J is TRBJ1-2, with no clear D. The CDR3 covers 14 residues. CDR1 and CDR2 from the germline V gene are LNHNV and YYDKDF (reference sequence). V was shortened by 0 bases and J by 2 bases, with 7 bases between the two germline ends. CDR3 sequence (DNA): TGTGCCACCAGCAGAGAGATAGGGAACTATGGCTACACCTTC. Translating it yields CATSREIGNYGYTF.

This clone was counted a few times. The chain links TRBV7-6 to TRBJ2-7; 9 nucleotides agree with TRBD2. Trimming removed 1 base from V and 3 bases from J; junction bases left unmatched: 4. Germline CDR1 is SGHVS and CDR2 is FNYEAQ. The CDR3 runs to 15 residues. CDR3 amino acids: CASSLVAGANYEQYF. The CDR3 region has the DNA TGTGCCAGCAGCTTAGTAGCGGGGGCGAACTACGAGCAGTACTTC.

This clone was detected a few times. DNA of the CDR3: TGTGCAAGTCGCTTCCTGAACTACCCCGGGGGTCAAGTGAACACTGAAGCTTTCTTT. Amino acids: CASRFLNYPGGQVNTEAFF. V and J are TRBV12-2 and TRBJ1-1. TRBV12-2 is a documented pseudogene. The CDR3 has 19 residues.

This clone was seen once. The J gene is TRBJ1-2, the V gene TRBV6-5, with D uncertain. The CDR3 length is 16 residues. CDR1 is MNHEY, CDR2 SVGAGI, per germline. Trimming removed 2 bases at V and 6 bases at J, with 19 bases between. The CDR3 here is CASSYDPEGIPNGYTF. CDR3 coding DNA: TGTGCCAGCAGTTACGACCCGGAGGGAATCCCCAATGGCTACACCTTC.

The V and J genes are TRBV7-8 and TRBJ2-2, with 9 bases that match TRBD1. Germline V gene data show CDR1 as SGHVS and CDR2 as FQNEAQ. This CDR3 region has 18 residues. After removal of 5 bases from V and 5 bases from J, the junction contained 15 bases not matched to a gene. The CDR3 loop reads CASSQGDRVVLETGELFF. Here the CDR3 DNA reads TGTGCCAGCAGCCAAGGGGACAGGGTGGTGTTGGAAACCGGGGAGCTGTTTTTT.

The chain joins TRBV5-1 to TRBJ2-5, with TRBD1 as a possible D gene (5 bases). The CDR3 sequence is 16 residues long. V lost 4 bases and J 1 base, leaving 17 bases between the germline ends. Germline lookup yields CDR1 SGHRS and CDR2 YFSETQ. CDR3 region: CASSPDGAVGQETQYF. The CDR3 bases are TGCGCCAGCAGCCCGGATGGGGCAGTGGGCCAAGAGACCCAGTACTTC.

This clone is a singleton in its sample. This chain uses TRBV11-2 with TRBJ2-7; 8 nucleotides match TRBD1. The CDR3 contains 14 residues. Germline V gene lookup returns CDR1 SGHAT and CDR2 FQNNGV. Trimming at V came to 4 bases and at J to 0 bases, leaving 2 bases not matched to a gene. The CDR3 nucleotides are TGTGCCAGCAGCTCCGGGACAGGCTCCTACGAGCAGTACTTC. Protein sequence: CASSSGTGSYEQYF.

This clone was picked up a small number of times. The V call is TRBV7-2, the J call TRBJ2-7; D tentatively reads TRBD1 or TRBD2 (5 bases each). The germline V gene encodes CDR1 SGHTA and CDR2 FQGNSA. V lost 7 bases to trimming and J lost 0 bases, with 13 bases between them. This CDR3 is 14 amino acids long. Written as DNA, the CDR3 is TGTGCCAGCACACCGGGGACGTACTCCTACGAGCAGTACTTC. It is translated as CASTPGTYSYEQYF.

The chain uses TRBV6-6 and TRBJ1-1; D gene unclear. Germline V gives CDR1 MNHNY, CDR2 SVGAGI (reference sequence). This CDR3 region has 14 residues. Trimming removed 4 bases at V and 0 bases at J, with 9 bases between. Here the CDR3 reads CASSLGSVNTEAFF. The CDR3 nucleotides read TGTGCCAGCAGTTTGGGCAGCGTGAACACTGAAGCTTTCTTT.

This clone has just a few counts. This chain joins TRBV9 and TRBJ1-1; tentatively, D is TRBD1 (6 bases). Looked up from germline, CDR1 is SGDLS and CDR2 is YYNGEE. This CDR3 is 16 amino acids long. Trimming shortened V by 0 bases and J by 4 bases, and 16 bases separated the two germline ends. CDR3: CASSVGTEGPITEAFF. The CDR3 nucleotides read TGTGCCAGCAGCGTAGGGACAGAAGGTCCCATCACTGAAGCTTTCTTT.

The CDR3 loop is CASSLGRGNNEQFF. CDR3 coding DNA: TGTGCCAGCAGCTTGGGTCGGGGAAACAATGAGCAGTTCTTC. The V gene is TRBV5-4, the J gene TRBJ2-1, with a possible D match to TRBD2 (5 bases). V lost 0 bases to trimming and J lost 5 bases, with 9 bases between them. The CDR3 covers 14 residues. The germline gives CDR1 SGHNT, CDR2 YYREEE (reference sequence).

The chain employs TRBV28 and TRBJ2-7, with D unresolved. The length of the CDR3 is 14 residues. Germline V gene lookup returns CDR1 MDHEN and CDR2 SYDVKM. V was trimmed by 4 bases and J by 0 bases, leaving 10 bases between them. CDR3 nucleotides: TGTGCCAGCAGTTCAACATTGAGCTCCTACGAGCAGTACTTC. Protein: CASSSTLSSYEQYF.

The rearrangement uses TRBV9 and TRBJ1-4, with 7 bases fitting TRBD1. With V trimmed by 0 bases and J by 5 bases, 1 base remained unmatched. Per germline, CDR1 SGDLS and CDR2 YYNGEE. The CDR3 loop spans 14 amino acids. The DNA of the CDR3 is TGTGCCAGCAGCGTAGGGGGACAGAATGAAAAACTGTTTTTT. Amino acids: CASSVGGQNEKLFF. Using reference TRBV9 and TRBJ1-4 for the parts outside the CDR3, the full variable domain is DSGVTQTPKHLITATGQRVTLRCSPRSGDLSVYWYQQSLDQGLQFLIQYYNGEERAKGNILERFSAQQFPDLHSELNLSSLELGDSALYFCASSVGGQNEKLFFGSGTQLSVL.

The chain is built from TRBV28 and TRBJ2-7; 8 positions agree with TRBD1. The CDR3 has 16 amino acids. Germline CDR1 reads MDHEN; CDR2 reads SYDVKM. The V segment lost 2 bases and the J segment 4 bases; nucleotides outside the gene matches: 10. DNA for the CDR3: TGTGCCAGCAGTTTACTCTCCCGGACAGGGTGGTACGAGCAGTACTTC. The encoded protein is CASSLLSRTGWYEQYF.

This sequence joins TRBV6-6 and TRBJ2-5; D is ambiguous. Germline CDR1 and CDR2: MNHNY and SVGAGI (reference sequence). The CDR3 is 13 residues long. With 3 bases removed from V and 3 bases from J, the gap between germline ends came to 8 bases. CDR3 residues: CASSYTGEETQYF. CDR3 in DNA: TGTGCCAGCAGTTATACGGGCGAAGAGACCCAGTACTTC.

The chain is built from TRBV21-1 and TRBJ2-1; the table's D call of TRBD1 was not tested on the DNA. TRBV21-1 is flagged as a pseudogene. The CDR3 spans 18 residues. In DNA, the CDR3 is TGTGCCAGCATCGAAACTCCACAGGGAAGAAGGACAAGCAATGAGCAGTTCTTC. Translation: CASIETPQGRRTSNEQFF.